These 24 T cell receptor beta chains came from one sample sequenced in a study of T cells in placental villitis. The libraries were made with immunoSEQ v4. TCRdb's copy holds only in-frame clones and misses some; the assay was immunoSEQ multiplex PCR. The data show fewer than 550 clones, 98% seen once. Input material: placental tissue containing maternal and fetal cells. Receptor source: a human donor in good health; the placental T cells may come from both mother and fetus.

The gene calls are TRBV6-5 and TRBJ2-3, with 12 bases lining up with TRBD2. V lost 4 bases to trimming and J lost 4 bases; unmatched junction nucleotides: 0. CDR3 length: 14 residues. Germline CDR1 MNHEY, CDR2 SVGAGI. CDR3 sequence (DNA): TGTGCCAGCAGTTCTAGCGGGGGGGCAGATACGCAGTATTTT. The encoded protein is CASSSSGGADTQYF.

Only one count was recorded for this clone. The V and J genes are TRBV28 and TRBJ2-5; no firm D call. V was pared by 6 bases and J by 5 bases, with 10 bases between. Per the germline V gene, CDR1 is MDHEN and CDR2 is SYDVKM. The CDR3 length is 12 residues. In DNA, the CDR3 is TGTGCCAGCAGACGGACGGAGGAGACCCAGTACTTC. Encoded protein: CASRRTEETQYF.

The chain is built from TRBV24-1 and TRBJ1-2; unclear D gene. Germline-derived CDR1 and CDR2 are KGHDR and SFDVKD. V was pared by 0 bases and J by 2 bases, with 3 bases between. The CDR3 is 13 residues long. The CDR3 bases are TGTGCCACCAGTGATTTGACAAACTATGGCTACACCTTC. Its translation is CATSDLTNYGYTF.

This chain connects TRBV6-5 to TRBJ2-7, with 9 bases lining up with TRBD2. The V segment lost 6 bases and the J segment 3 bases; nucleotides outside the gene matches: 9. This CDR3 spans 15 amino acids. Germline loops: CDR1 MNHEY, CDR2 SVGAGI. Here the CDR3 reads CASRILAGSGYEQYF. CDR3 coding DNA: TGTGCCAGCAGGATACTAGCGGGTTCTGGCTACGAGCAGTACTTC.

The chain uses TRBV5-3 and TRBJ2-3; 11 bases map to TRBD2. TRBV5-3 is reported as an ORF; its role is uncertain. CDR3 length equals 15 residues. The ends lost 4 bases at V and 2 bases at J; junction bases unmatched: 3. This CDR3 reads CARSRLAGYTDTQYF. CDR3 sequence (DNA): TGTGCCAGAAGCCGACTAGCGGGGTACACAGATACGCAGTATTTT.

This CDR3 reads CASMPSGNTIYF. The CDR3 DNA reads TGTGCCAGTATGCCATCTGGAAACACCATATATTTT. This chain uses TRBV19 with TRBJ1-3; D unresolved. The V end lost 7 bases, the J end lost 1 base, and 5 bases lay between the germline ends. CDR1 and CDR2 (germline): LNHDA, SQIVND (reference sequence). The CDR3 is 12 amino acids.

The genes are TRBV5-6 and TRBJ2-4; perhaps TRBD2 as D (6 bases). CDR1 is SGHDT, CDR2 YYEEEE, per germline. This CDR3 is 16 amino acids long. V was shortened by 0 bases and J by 0 bases, with 10 bases between the two germline ends. Here the CDR3 DNA reads TGTGCCAGCAGCTTGGCCGGGGGTCTAGCCAAAAACATTCAGTACTTC. As protein: CASSLAGGLAKNIQYF.

V usage is TRBV10-3 and J usage is TRBJ2-3; 7 nucleotides agree with TRBD2. The CDR3 has 14 residues. Trimming at V came to 4 bases and at J to 2 bases, leaving 3 bases not matched to a gene. Per the germline V gene, CDR1 is ENHRY and CDR2 is SYGVKD. The CDR3 bases are TGTGCCATCAGTGGGGGACTAAACACAGATACGCAGTATTTT. The encoded protein is CAISGGLNTDTQYF.

The chain carries TRBV19 and TRBJ2-7; perhaps TRBD2 as D (6 bases). Trimming cost V 5 bases and J 0 bases, with 17 bases left between them. In germline, CDR1 is LNHDA, CDR2 SQIVND (reference sequence). The CDR3 consists of 16 residues. In DNA form, the CDR3 reads TGTGCCAGTAGTGAGGGAGGTCTACCCGACTCCTACGAGCAGTACTTC. It yields the protein CASSEGGLPDSYEQYF. Full variable domain (rest looked up from reference TRBV19 and TRBJ2-7): DGGITQSPKYLFRKEGQNVTLSCEQNLNHDAMYWYRQDPGQGLRLIYYSQIVNDFQKGDIAEGYSVSREKKESFPLTVTSAQKNPTAFYLCASSEGGLPDSYEQYFGPGTRLTVT.

V gene TRBV7-6 combines with J gene TRBJ2-5; D call uncertain. The V gene lost 0 bases and the J gene lost 4 bases, with 3 bases spanning the gap. Per germline, CDR1 SGHVS and CDR2 FNYEAQ. The CDR3 sequence is 12 residues long. CDR3 DNA: TGTGCCAGCAGCTTAGCCGGAGAGACCCAGTACTTC. Translating gives CASSLAGETQYF. Combining the CDR3 with reference TRBV7-6 and TRBJ2-5 gives the whole variable domain GAGVSQSPRYKVTKRGQDVALRCDPISGHVSLYWYRQALGQGPEFLTYFNYEAQQDKSGLPNDRFSAERPEGSISTLTIQRTEQRDSAMYRCASSLAGETQYFGPGTRLLVL.

V usage is TRBV14 and J usage is TRBJ1-5; D is ambiguous. Trimming stripped 2 bases from V and 7 bases from J, with 3 bases between. Looked up from germline, CDR1 is SGHDN and CDR2 is FVKESK. The CDR3 loop spans 11 amino acids. CDR3 DNA sequence: TGTGCCAGCAGCCAACTCCAGCCCCAGCATTTT. Its protein product is CASSQLQPQHF.

This rearrangement joins TRBV10-2 to TRBJ2-7, with D possibly TRBD2 on 5 matching bases. CDR1 is WSHSY and CDR2 is SAAADI in the germline V gene. The CDR3 consists of 15 residues. Trimming left V 4 bases short and J 3 bases short, with 16 bases between. In nucleotides, the CDR3 is TGCGCCAGCAGTGCGGTGGTACTAGGGAACTACGAGCAGTACTTC. Protein sequence: CASSAVVLGNYEQYF.

The genes are TRBV6-5 and TRBJ1-2, with D uncertain. The germline CDR1 and CDR2 sequences are MNHEY and SVGAGI. The CDR3 runs 13 residues. Trimming stripped 5 bases from V and 8 bases from J, with 15 bases between. The CDR3 region has the DNA TGTGCCAGCAGTAGCAGCGCCTTCTGGGGCTACACCTTC. Residues: CASSSSAFWGYTF.

This chain uses TRBV5-6 with TRBJ1-1, with D maybe TRBD1 (6 bases). V lost 2 bases to trimming and J lost 7 bases, with 15 bases between them. Germline lookup yields CDR1 SGHDT and CDR2 YYEEEE. The CDR3 consists of 14 residues. The CDR3 loop is CASSLTGGGNEAFF. CDR3 in DNA: TGTGCCAGCAGCTTAACGGGGGGCGGGAATGAAGCTTTCTTT.

A word on this clone: Its ends do not fully match the called genes, so a read error is possible. The chain joins TRBV6-5 to TRBJ1-1; TRBD1 aligns across 9 bases. The CDR3 runs 15 residues. Germline CDR1 reads MNHEY; CDR2 reads SVGAGI. CDR3: CASRGTGRLNTEAFF. CDR3 DNA: TGTGCGAGCAGGGGGACAGGGAGATTGAACACTGAAGCTTTCTTT.

The V gene is TRBV27, the J gene TRBJ2-1; tentative D call: TRBD1 (6 bases). Between the trimmed V and J ends, which lost 4 bases and 5 bases, there was a span of 6 bases. CDR3 length equals 12 residues. Germline V CDR1 and CDR2: MNHEY, SMNVEV (reference sequence). CDR3 loop: CASSYRDNEQFF. CDR3 coding DNA: TGTGCCAGCAGTTACAGGGACAATGAGCAGTTCTTC.

The chain couples TRBV14 to TRBJ2-5; tentative D call: TRBD2 (6 bases). CDR3 length: 14 amino acids. The V gene lost 1 base and the J gene lost 7 bases, with 13 bases spanning the gap. Germline V gene data show CDR1 as SGHDN and CDR2 as FVKESK. Here the CDR3 DNA reads TGTGCCAGCAGCCAAGGCGGCGGGGTGGGGACCCAGTACTTC. Translated, it gives CASSQGGGVGTQYF.

This chain joins TRBV27 and TRBJ2-3, with D possibly TRBD1 on 6 matching bases. CDR3 length equals 15 residues. Trimming cost V 1 base and J 4 bases, with 12 bases left between them. Germline V gives CDR1 MNHEY, CDR2 SMNVEV (reference sequence). CDR3 bases: TGTGCCAGCAGTTTATTTTGGCCAGGGGCAGATACGCAGTATTTT. This translates into CASSLFWPGADTQYF.

The CDR3 region is CASTKTGGLYNEQFF. The CDR3 DNA reads as TGTGCCAGCACCAAAACGGGGGGGCTATACAATGAGCAGTTCTTC. The chain combines TRBV7-9 with TRBJ2-1; 8 bases align to TRBD2. With V trimmed by 7 bases and J by 4 bases, 9 bases remained unmatched. This CDR3 is 15 amino acids long. Germline CDR1 is SEHNR and CDR2 is FQNEAQ (reference sequence). The entire variable domain, with the rest obtained from reference TRBV7-9 and TRBJ2-1, is as follows: DTGVSQNPRHKITKRGQNVTFRCDPISEHNRLYWYRQTLGQGPEFLTYFQNEAQLEKSRLLSDRFSAERPKGSFSTLEIQRTEQGDSAMYLCASTKTGGLYNEQFFGPGTRLTVL.

The chain recombines TRBV5-5 with TRBJ2-3; 10 bases agree with TRBD2. Germline CDR1 SGHKS, CDR2 YYEKEE (reference sequence). The CDR3 sequence is 18 residues long. Losses at the gene ends were 0 bases for V and 4 bases for J; bases not matched to a gene: 11. The DNA of the CDR3 is TGTGCCAGCAGCTTGGTTCTAGCGGGGGCCCTGTCACCAGATACGCAGTATTTT. Amino acid sequence: CASSLVLAGALSPDTQYF.

This chain links TRBV3-1 (or the pseudogene TRBV3-2) with TRBJ2-5; D unresolved. Looked up from germline, CDR1 is LGHDT and CDR2 is YNNKEL (reference sequence). V shed 4 bases and J shed 0 bases, with 6 bases lying between them. The CDR3 contains 13 residues. The CDR3 nucleotides are TGTGCCAGCAGCCCTGACTACCAAGAGACCCAGTACTTC. It is translated as CASSPDYQETQYF.

V gene TRBV6-5 combines with J gene TRBJ1-1, with D unresolved. Trimming shortened V by 6 bases and J by 2 bases, and 16 bases separated the two germline ends. CDR1 is MNHEY, CDR2 SVGAGI, per germline. CDR3 length: 15 amino acids. The CDR3 region is CASRLVGPSNTEAFF. As DNA, the CDR3 is TGTGCCAGCAGACTCGTGGGCCCCTCCAACACTGAAGCTTTCTTT.

The chain is built from TRBV29-1 and TRBJ2-7; the D gene is possibly TRBD1 (5 bases). CDR1 SQVTM and CDR2 ANQGSEA come from the germline V gene. The CDR3 is 14 residues long. The V gene lost 7 bases and the J gene lost 3 bases, with 19 bases spanning the gap. The CDR3 DNA is TGCAGCGCCACAGGCGCAACTTCCAACTACGAGCAGTACTTC. Amino acids: CSATGATSNYEQYF.

The chain couples TRBV5-3 to TRBJ2-5; D gene ambiguous. TRBV5-3 qualifies as an ORF whose function is uncertain. V lost 0 bases, J lost 6 bases, and 0 bases lay in between. CDR3 length: 10 amino acids. CDR3 loop: CARSLETQYF. The CDR3, as DNA: TGTGCCAGAAGCTTGGAGACCCAGTACTTC.